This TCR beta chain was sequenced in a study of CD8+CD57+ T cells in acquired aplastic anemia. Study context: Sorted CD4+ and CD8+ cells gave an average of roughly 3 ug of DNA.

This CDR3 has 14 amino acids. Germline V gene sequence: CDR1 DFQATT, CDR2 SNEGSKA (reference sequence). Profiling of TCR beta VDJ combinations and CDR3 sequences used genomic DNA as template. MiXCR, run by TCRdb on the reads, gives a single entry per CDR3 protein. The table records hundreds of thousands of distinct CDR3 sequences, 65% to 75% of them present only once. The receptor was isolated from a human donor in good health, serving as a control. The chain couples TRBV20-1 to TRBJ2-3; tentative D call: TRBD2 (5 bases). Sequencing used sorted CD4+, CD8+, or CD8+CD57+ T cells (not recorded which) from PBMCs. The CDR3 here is CSVAALGATDTQYF. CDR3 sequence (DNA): TGCAGCGTTGCCGCGCTGGGAGCCACAGATACGCAGTATTTT.